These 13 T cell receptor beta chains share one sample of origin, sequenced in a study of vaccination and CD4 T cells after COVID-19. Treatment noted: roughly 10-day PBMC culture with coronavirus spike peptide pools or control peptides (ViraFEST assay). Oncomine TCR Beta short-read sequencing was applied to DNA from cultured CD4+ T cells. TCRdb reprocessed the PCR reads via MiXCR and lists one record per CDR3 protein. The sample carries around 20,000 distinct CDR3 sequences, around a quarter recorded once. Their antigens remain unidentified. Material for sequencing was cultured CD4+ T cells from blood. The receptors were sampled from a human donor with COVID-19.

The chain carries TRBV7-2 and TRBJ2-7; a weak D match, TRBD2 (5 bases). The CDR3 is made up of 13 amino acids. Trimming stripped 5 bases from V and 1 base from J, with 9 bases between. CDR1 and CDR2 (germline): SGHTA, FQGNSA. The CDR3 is CASSPSGSYEQYF. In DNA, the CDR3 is TGTGCCAGCAGCCCTTCGGGGTCCTACGAGCAGTACTTC.

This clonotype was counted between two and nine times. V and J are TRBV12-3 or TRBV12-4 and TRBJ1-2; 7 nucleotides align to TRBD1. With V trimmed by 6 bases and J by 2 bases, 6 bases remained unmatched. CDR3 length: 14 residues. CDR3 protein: CASRLQGPNYGYTF. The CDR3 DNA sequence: TGTGCCAGCAGACTACAGGGGCCAAACTATGGCTACACCTTC.

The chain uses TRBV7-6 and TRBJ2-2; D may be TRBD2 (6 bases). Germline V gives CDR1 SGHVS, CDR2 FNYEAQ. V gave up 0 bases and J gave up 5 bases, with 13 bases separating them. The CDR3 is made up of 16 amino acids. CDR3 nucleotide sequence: TGTGCCAGCAGCTTAGCGATTCTGGAGGGAACCGGGGAGCTGTTTTTT. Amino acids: CASSLAILEGTGELFF.

The DNA for the CDR3 is TGTGCCAGTAGTGGGAGTAGGGCTAGCACAGATACGCAGTATTTT. Translated: CASSGSRASTDTQYF. The V call is TRBV19, the J call TRBJ2-3; weak D call: TRBD2 (5 bases). Trimming removed 5 bases at V and 0 bases at J, with 12 bases between. CDR1 LNHDA and CDR2 SQIVND come from the germline V gene (reference sequence). CDR3 size: 15 residues.

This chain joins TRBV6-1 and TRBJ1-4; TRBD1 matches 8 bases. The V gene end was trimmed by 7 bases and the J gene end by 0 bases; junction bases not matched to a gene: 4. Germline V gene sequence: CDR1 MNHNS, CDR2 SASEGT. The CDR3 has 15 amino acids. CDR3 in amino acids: CASNDRGATNEKLFF. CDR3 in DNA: TGTGCCAGCAATGACAGGGGTGCAACTAATGAAAAACTGTTTTTT.

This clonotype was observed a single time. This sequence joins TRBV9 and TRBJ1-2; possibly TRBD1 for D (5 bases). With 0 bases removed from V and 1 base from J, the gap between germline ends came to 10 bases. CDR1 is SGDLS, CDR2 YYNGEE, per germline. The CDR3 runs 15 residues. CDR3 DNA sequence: TGTGCCAGCAGCGTAGGGGGGACTATTAACTATGGCTACACCTTC. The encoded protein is CASSVGGTINYGYTF. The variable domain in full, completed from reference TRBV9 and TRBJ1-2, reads DSGVTQTPKHLITATGQRVTLRCSPRSGDLSVYWYQQSLDQGLQFLIQYYNGEERAKGNILERFSAQQFPDLHSELNLSSLELGDSALYFCASSVGGTINYGYTFGSGTRLTVV.

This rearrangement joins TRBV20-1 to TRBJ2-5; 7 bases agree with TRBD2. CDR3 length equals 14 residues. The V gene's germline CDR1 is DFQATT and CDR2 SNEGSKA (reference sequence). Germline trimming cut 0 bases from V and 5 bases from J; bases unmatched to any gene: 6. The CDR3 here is CSARDPRGVETQYF. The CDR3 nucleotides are TGCAGTGCTAGAGATCCCCGGGGGGTGGAGACCCAGTACTTC.

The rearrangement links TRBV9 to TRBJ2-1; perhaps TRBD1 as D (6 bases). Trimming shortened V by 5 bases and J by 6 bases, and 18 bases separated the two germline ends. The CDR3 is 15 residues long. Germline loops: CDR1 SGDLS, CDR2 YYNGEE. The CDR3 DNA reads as TGTGCCAGCAGTCCCGGTGACAGGAATCCCAATGAGCAGTTCTTC. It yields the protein CASSPGDRNPNEQFF.

The CDR3 protein is CATSRGEGTDTQYF. CDR3 coding DNA: TGCGCCACCTCGCGGGGGGAGGGAACAGATACGCAGTATTTT. The J gene is TRBJ2-3, the V gene TRBV5-1, with TRBD2 matching over 8 bases. CDR3 size: 14 residues. Trimming took 9 bases from V and 3 from J; bases not matched to a gene: 9. Germline V gene sequence: CDR1 SGHRS, CDR2 YFSETQ.

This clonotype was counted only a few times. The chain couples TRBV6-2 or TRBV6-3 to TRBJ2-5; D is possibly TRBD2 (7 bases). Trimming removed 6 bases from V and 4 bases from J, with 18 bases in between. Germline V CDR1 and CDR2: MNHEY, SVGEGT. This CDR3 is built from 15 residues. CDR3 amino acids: CASRARGAASETQYF. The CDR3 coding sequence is TGTGCCAGCAGAGCACGGGGGGCCGCCTCAGAGACCCAGTACTTC.

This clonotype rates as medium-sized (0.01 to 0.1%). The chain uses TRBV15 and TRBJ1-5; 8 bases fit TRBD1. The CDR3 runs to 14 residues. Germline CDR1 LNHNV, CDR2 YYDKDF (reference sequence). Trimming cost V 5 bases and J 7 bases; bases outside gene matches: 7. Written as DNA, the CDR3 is TGTGCCACCAGCCTCGGACAGGGCGGGCAGCCCCAGCATTTT. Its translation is CATSLGQGGQPQHF. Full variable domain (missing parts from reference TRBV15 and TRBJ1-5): DAMVIQNPRYQVTQFGKPVTLSCSQTLNHNVMYWYQQKSSQAPKLLFHYYDKDFNNEADTPDNFQSRRPNTSFCFLDIRSPGLGDTAMYLCATSLGQGGQPQHFGDGTRLSIL.

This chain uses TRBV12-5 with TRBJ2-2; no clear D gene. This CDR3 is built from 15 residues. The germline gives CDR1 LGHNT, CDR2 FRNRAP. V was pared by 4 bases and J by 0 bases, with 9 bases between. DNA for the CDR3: TGTGCTAGTGGTTGGGGTGGGGCGAACACCGGGGAGCTGTTTTTT. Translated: CASGWGGANTGELFF.

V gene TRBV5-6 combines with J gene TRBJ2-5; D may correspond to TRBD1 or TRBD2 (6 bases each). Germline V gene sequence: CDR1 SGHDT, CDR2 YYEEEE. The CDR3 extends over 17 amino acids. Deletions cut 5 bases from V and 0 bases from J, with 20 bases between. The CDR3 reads CASRPGGPIPYQETQYF. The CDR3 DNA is TGTGCCAGCAGGCCTGGGGGGCCTATCCCGTACCAAGAGACCCAGTACTTC.